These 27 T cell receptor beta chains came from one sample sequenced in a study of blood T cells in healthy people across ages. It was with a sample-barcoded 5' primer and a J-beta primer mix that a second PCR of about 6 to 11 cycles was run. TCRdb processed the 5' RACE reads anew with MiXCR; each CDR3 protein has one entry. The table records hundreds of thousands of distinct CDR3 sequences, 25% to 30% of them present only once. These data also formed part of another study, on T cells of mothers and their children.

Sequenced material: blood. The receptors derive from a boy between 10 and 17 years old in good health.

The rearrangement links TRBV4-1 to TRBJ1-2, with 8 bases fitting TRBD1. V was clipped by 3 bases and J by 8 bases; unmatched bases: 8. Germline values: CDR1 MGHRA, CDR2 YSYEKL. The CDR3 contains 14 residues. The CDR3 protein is CASSHPRGLRGYTF. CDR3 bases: TGCGCCAGCAGCCACCCCAGGGGGCTCCGGGGCTACACCTTC.

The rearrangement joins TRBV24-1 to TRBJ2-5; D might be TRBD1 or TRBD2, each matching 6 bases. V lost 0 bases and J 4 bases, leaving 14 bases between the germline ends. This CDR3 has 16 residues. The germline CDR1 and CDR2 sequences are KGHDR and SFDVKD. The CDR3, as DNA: TGTGCCACCAGTGATTTGGGAGGGGGAGCGTCAGAGACCCAGTACTTC. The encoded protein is CATSDLGGGASETQYF.

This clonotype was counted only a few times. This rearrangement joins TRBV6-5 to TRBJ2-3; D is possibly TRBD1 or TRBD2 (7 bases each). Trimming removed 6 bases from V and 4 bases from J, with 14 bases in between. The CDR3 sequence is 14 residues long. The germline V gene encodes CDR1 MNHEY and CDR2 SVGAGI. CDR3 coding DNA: TGTGCCAGCAGCTTCAGGGGGGGTCCAGATACGCAGTATTTT. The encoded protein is CASSFRGGPDTQYF.

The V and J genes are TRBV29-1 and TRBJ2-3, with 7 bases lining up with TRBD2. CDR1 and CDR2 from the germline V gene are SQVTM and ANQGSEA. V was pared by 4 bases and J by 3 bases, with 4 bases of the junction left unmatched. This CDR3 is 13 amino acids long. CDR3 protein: CSVAGGGTDTQYF. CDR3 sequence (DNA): TGCAGCGTTGCGGGGGGAGGTACAGATACGCAGTATTTT.

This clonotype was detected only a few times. DNA for the CDR3: TGTGCCAGCAGCAAGACTAGTGCCGGGGAGCTGTTTTTT. Residues: CASSKTSAGELFF. The chain employs TRBV12-3 or TRBV12-4 and TRBJ2-2; D is possibly TRBD2 (6 bases). The CDR3 extends over 13 amino acids. V dropped 6 bases and J dropped 6 bases, with 11 bases sitting between them.

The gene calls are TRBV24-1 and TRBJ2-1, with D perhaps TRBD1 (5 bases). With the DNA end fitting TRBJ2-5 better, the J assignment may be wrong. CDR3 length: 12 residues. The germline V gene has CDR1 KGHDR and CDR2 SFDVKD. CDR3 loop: CATSAQGKTQYF. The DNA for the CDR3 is TGTGCCACCAGTGCCCAGGGAAAGACCCAGTACTTC.

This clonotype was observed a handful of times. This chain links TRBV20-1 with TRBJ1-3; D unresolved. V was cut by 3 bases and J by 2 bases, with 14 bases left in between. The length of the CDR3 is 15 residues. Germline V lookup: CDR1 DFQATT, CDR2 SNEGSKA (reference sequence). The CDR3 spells CSARRAGLPGNTIYF. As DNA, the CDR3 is TGCAGTGCTAGGCGGGCCGGGTTACCTGGAAACACCATATATTTT.

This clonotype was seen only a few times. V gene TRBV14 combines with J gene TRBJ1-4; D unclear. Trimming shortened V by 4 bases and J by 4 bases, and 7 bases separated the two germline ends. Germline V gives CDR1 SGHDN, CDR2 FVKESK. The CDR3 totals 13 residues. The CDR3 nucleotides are TGTGCCAGCAGCCTCTGGCTTAATGAAAAACTGTTTTTT. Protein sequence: CASSLWLNEKLFF.

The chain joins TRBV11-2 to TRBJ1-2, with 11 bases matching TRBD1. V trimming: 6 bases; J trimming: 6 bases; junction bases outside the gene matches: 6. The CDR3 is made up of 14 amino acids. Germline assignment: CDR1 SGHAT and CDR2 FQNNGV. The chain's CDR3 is CASRPGTGGHGYTF. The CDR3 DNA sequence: TGTGCCAGCAGACCCGGGACAGGGGGACATGGCTACACCTTC.

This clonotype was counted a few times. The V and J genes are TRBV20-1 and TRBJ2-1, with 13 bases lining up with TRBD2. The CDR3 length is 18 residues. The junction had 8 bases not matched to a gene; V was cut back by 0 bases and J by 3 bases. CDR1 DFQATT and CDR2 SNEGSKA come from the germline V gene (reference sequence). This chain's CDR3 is CSARDVRTSGGIYNEQFF. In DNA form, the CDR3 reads TGCAGTGCTAGAGATGTAAGGACTAGCGGGGGTATCTACAATGAGCAGTTCTTC.

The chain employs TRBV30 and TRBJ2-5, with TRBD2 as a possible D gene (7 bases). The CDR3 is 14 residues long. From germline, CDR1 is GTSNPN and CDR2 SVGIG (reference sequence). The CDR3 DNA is TGTGCTCTAAGGGGGGCGGGGGTAGGAGAGACCCAGTACTTC. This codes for CALRGAGVGETQYF.

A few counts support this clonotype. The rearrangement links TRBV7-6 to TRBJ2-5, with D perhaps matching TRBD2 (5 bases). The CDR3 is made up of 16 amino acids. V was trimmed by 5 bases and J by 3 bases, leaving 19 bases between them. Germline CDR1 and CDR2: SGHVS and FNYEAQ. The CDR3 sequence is CASSPQNEGKEETQYF. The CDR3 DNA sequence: TGTGCCAGCAGCCCACAGAACGAGGGCAAGGAAGAGACCCAGTACTTC.

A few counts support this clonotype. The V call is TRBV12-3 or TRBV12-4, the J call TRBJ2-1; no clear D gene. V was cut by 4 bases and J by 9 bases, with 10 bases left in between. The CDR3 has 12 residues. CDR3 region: CASSYNLGEQFF. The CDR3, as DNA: TGTGCCAGCAGTTATAACTTGGGTGAGCAGTTCTTC.

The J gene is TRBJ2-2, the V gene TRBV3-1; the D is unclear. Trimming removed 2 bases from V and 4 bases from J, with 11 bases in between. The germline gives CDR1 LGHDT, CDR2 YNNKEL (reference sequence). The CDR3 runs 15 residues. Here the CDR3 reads CASSQTGRRTGELFF. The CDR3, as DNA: TGTGCCAGCAGCCAAACTGGACGACGCACCGGGGAGCTGTTTTTT.

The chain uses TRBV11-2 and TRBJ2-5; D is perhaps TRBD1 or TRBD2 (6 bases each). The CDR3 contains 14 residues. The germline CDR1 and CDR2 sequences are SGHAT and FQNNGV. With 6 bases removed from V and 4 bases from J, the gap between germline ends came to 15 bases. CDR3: CASRPLRGRETQYF. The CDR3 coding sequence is TGTGCCAGCAGACCACTCCGGGGGCGAGAGACCCAGTACTTC.

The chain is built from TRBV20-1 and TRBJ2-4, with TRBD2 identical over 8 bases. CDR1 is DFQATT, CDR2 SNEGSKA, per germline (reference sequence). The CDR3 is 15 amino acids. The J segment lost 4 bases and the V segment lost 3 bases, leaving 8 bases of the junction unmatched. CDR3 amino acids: CSASNSGAAKNIQYF. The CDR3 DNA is TGCAGTGCTAGTAATAGCGGGGCAGCGAAAAACATTCAGTACTTC.

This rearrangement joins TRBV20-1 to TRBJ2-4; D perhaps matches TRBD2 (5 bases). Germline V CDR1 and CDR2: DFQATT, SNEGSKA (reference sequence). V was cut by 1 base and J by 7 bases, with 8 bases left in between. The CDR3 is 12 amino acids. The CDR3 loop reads CSARGRGNIQYF. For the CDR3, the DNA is TGCAGTGCTAGAGGTCGAGGGAACATTCAGTACTTC.

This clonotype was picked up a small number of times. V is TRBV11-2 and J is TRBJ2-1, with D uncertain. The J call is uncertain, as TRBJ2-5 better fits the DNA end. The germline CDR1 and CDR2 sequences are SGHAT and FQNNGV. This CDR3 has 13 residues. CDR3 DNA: TGTGCCAGCAGCTTATTAGTGACAGAGACCCAGTACTTC. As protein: CASSLLVTETQYF.

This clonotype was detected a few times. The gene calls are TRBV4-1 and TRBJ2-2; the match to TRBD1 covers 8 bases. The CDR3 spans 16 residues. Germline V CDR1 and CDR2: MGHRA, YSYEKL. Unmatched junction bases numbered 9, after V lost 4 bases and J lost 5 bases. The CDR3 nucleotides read TGCGCCAGCAGCCGCAGACCAGGGGGCAAGACCGGGGAGCTGTTTTTT. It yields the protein CASSRRPGGKTGELFF.

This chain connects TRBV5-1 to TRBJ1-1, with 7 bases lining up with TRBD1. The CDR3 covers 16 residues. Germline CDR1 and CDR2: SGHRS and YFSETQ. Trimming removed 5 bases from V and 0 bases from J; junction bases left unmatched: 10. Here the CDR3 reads CASRLQGRGLNTEAFF. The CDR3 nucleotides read TGCGCCAGCAGATTACAGGGGCGGGGACTGAACACTGAAGCTTTCTTT.

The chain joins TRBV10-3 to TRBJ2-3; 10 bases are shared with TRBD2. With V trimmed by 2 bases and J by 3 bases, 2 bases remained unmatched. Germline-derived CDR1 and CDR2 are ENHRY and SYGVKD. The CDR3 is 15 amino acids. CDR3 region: CAISETSGETDTQYF. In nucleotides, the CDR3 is TGTGCCATCAGTGAGACTAGCGGGGAAACAGATACGCAGTATTTT.

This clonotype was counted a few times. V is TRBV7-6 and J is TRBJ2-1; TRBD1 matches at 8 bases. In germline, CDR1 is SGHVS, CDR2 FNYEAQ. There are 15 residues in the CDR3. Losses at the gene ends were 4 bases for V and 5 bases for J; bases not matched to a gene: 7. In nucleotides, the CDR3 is TGTGCCAGCAGCTCATGGACAGGGCATCACAATGAGCAGTTCTTC. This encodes CASSSWTGHHNEQFF. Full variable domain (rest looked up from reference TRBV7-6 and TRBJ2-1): GAGVSQSPRYKVTKRGQDVALRCDPISGHVSLYWYRQALGQGPEFLTYFNYEAQQDKSGLPNDRFSAERPEGSISTLTIQRTEQRDSAMYRCASSSWTGHHNEQFFGPGTRLTVL.

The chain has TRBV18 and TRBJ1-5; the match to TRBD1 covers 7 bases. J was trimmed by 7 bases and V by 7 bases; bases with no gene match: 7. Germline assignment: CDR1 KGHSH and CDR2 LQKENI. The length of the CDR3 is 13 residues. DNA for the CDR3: TGTGCCAGCTTGACAGGGTCTGGGCAGCCCCAGCATTTT. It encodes CASLTGSGQPQHF.

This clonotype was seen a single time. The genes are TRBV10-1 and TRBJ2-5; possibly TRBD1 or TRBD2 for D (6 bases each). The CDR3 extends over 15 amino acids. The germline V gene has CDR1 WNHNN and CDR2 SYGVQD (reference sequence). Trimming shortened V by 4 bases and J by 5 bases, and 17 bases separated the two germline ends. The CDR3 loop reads CASSVGVGGRETQYF. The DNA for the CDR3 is TGCGCCAGCAGTGTAGGTGTGGGGGGCCGTGAGACCCAGTACTTC.

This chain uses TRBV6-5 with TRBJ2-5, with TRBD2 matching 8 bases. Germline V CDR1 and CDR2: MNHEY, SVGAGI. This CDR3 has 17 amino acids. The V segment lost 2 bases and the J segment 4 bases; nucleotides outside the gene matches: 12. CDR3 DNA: TGTGCCAGCAGTTACCCACGTGGGGCGGGGGGTGGAGAGACCCAGTACTTC. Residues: CASSYPRGAGGGETQYF.

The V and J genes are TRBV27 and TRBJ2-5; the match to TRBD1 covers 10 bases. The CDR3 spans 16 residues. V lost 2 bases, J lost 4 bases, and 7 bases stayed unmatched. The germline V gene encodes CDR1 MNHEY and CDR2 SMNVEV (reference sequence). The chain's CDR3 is CASSLQYGTGAETQYF. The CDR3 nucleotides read TGTGCCAGCAGTTTACAATATGGGACAGGGGCAGAGACCCAGTACTTC.

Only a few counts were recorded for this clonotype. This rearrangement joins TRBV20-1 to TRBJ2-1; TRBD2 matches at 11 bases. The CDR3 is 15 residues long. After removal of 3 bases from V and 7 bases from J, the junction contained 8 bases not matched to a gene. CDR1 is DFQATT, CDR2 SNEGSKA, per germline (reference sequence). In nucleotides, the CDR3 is TGCAGTGCTAGTAGCGGGGGGGCTAAGGGGAATGAGCAGTTCTTC. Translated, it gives CSASSGGAKGNEQFF.